The 2 T cell receptor beta chains below come from one sample, sequenced in a study of blood T cell repertoires in COVID-19. Produced via immunoSEQ multiplex PCR; TCRdb's table is partial and in-frame only. The sample records 300,000 to 450,000 clones, about nine tenths being singletons. Sequencing input: peripheral blood. The receptors were sampled from a woman in her sixties with COVID-19, enrolled during active disease.

The rearrangement joins TRBV9 to TRBJ1-3; D not resolved. Trimming left V 1 base short and J 4 bases short, with 12 bases between. Germline V gene data show CDR1 as SGDLS and CDR2 as YYNGEE. There are 15 residues in the CDR3. The CDR3 is CASSVMTGGGNTIYF. The CDR3 DNA is TGTGCCAGCAGCGTAATGACCGGCGGCGGAAACACCATATATTTT.

This chain joins TRBV19 and TRBJ1-5, with TRBD1 matching over 7 bases. Germline-derived CDR1 and CDR2 are LNHDA and SQIVND (reference sequence). The CDR3 length is 16 residues. J gave up 0 bases and V 4 bases, and 6 bases lay outside the gene matches. The CDR3 bases are TGTGCCAGTAGTACTGGGACAGTCTTTAGCAATCAGCCCCAGCATTTT. Its protein is CASSTGTVFSNQPQHF.